Shown below are 13 T cell receptor beta chains from a single sample sequenced in a study of T-cell reconstitution after alpha-beta-depleted transplantation in children. The TCRbeta library incorporated unique molecular identifiers. TCRdb itself ran the PCR reads through MiXCR, one entry per CDR3 protein. The sample consists of some 200,000 distinct CDR3 sequences, approximately 6% of them appearing once. This material consisted of PBMCs, taken before TCRalphabeta/CD19-depleted stem cell transplant. The receptors were gathered from a girl under three years old with combined immunodeficiency, due to receive a stem cell transplant.

The sample holds many counts of this clonotype. This chain connects TRBV7-9 to TRBJ2-7, with D tentatively TRBD1 (6 bases). The ends were cut back, 8 bases at V and 1 base at J, with 12 bases in the middle. The CDR3 loop spans 13 amino acids. Germline CDR1 is SEHNR and CDR2 is FQNEAQ (reference sequence). CDR3 nucleotide sequence: TGTGCCAGCGCAGGGACACCTTCCTACGAGCAGTACTTC. Translated, it gives CASAGTPSYEQYF.

At least ten counts were recorded for this clonotype. The V gene is TRBV5-5, the J gene TRBJ2-1, with 11 bases fitting TRBD2. V was clipped by 0 bases and J by 2 bases; unmatched bases: 7. CDR1 is SGHKS, CDR2 YYEKEE, per germline (reference sequence). This CDR3 has 18 amino acids. The chain's CDR3 is CASSLGLAGSLPYNEQFF. CDR3 bases: TGTGCCAGCAGCTTGGGACTAGCGGGATCATTACCCTACAATGAGCAGTTCTTC.

This clonotype was detected many times. The V call is TRBV5-8, the J call TRBJ1-1; D is unresolved. Germline V gene lookup returns CDR1 SGHTS and CDR2 YDEGEE. Trimming removed 2 bases at V and 8 bases at J, with 19 bases between. The CDR3 runs 15 residues. CDR3 loop: CASSFTGNREKEAFF. DNA for the CDR3: TGTGCCAGCAGCTTTACCGGCAACCGGGAAAAAGAAGCTTTCTTT.

This clonotype was counted at least ten times. This chain links TRBV5-1 with TRBJ2-1; 8 bases fit TRBD2. Germline CDR1 and CDR2: SGHRS and YFSETQ. Trimming removed 5 bases from V and 5 bases from J; junction bases left unmatched: 6. The CDR3 covers 14 residues. The CDR3, as DNA: TGCGCCAGCAGTTTAGTAGCGGGGAACAATGAGCAGTTCTTC. Translation gives CASSLVAGNNEQFF.

This clonotype was counted many times. V is TRBV7-8 and J is TRBJ1-2; D is perhaps TRBD1 (5 bases). Trimming took off 6 bases at V and 4 bases at J, with 18 bases between the two ends. CDR1 and CDR2 (germline): SGHVS, FQNEAQ. This CDR3 comprises 15 residues. The CDR3 is CASSLGRGIGYGYTF. In nucleotides, the CDR3 is TGTGCCAGCAGTTTGGGTCGGGGGATAGGCTATGGCTACACCTTC. Filled out from reference TRBV7-8 and TRBJ1-2, the complete variable domain reads GAGVSQSPRYKVAKRGQDVALRCDPISGHVSLFWYQQALGQGPEFLTYFQNEAQLDKSGLPSDRFFAERPEGSVSTLKIQRTQQEDSAVYLCASSLGRGIGYGYTFGSGTRLTVV.

This clonotype was picked up many times. This chain joins TRBV7-9 and TRBJ2-3, with 11 bases fitting TRBD2. V lost 0 bases to trimming and J lost 7 bases; unmatched junction nucleotides: 3. Germline V gives CDR1 SEHNR, CDR2 FQNEAQ (reference sequence). The CDR3 spans 15 residues. The CDR3 loop reads CASSLALAGANTQYF. The CDR3 DNA reads as TGTGCCAGCAGCTTAGCACTAGCGGGAGCAAATACGCAGTATTTT.

This clonotype was counted many times. V gene TRBV9 combines with J gene TRBJ1-1, with 7 nucleotides matching TRBD1. CDR3 length equals 15 residues. Germline V CDR1 and CDR2: SGDLS, YYNGEE. The V gene end was trimmed by 0 bases and the J gene end by 3 bases; junction bases not matched to a gene: 5. The CDR3 is CASSVGEGADTEAFF. The CDR3 nucleotides read TGTGCCAGCAGCGTAGGAGAGGGGGCGGACACTGAAGCTTTCTTT. Using reference TRBV9 and TRBJ1-1 for the parts outside the CDR3, the full variable domain is DSGVTQTPKHLITATGQRVTLRCSPRSGDLSVYWYQQSLDQGLQFLIQYYNGEERAKGNILERFSAQQFPDLHSELNLSSLELGDSALYFCASSVGEGADTEAFFGQGTRLTVV.

This clonotype was seen ten or more times. The CDR3 DNA is TGTGCCAGCAGGGAGGACAGTGAAGAGACCCAGTACTTC. This translates into CASREDSEETQYF. The V gene is TRBV5-6, the J gene TRBJ2-5, with D tentatively TRBD1 (6 bases). The V and J ends lost 5 bases and 3 bases respectively, with 11 bases between them. Germline loops: CDR1 SGHDT, CDR2 YYEEEE. There are 13 residues in the CDR3.

This clonotype appeared many times. V gene TRBV7-9 combines with J gene TRBJ2-3; unclear D gene. Germline V gives CDR1 SEHNR, CDR2 FQNEAQ (reference sequence). Deletions cut 6 bases from V and 4 bases from J, with 8 bases between. This CDR3 region has 12 residues. CDR3 bases: TGTGCCAGCAGAGTGGACGCAGATACGCAGTATTTT. This codes for CASRVDADTQYF.

This clonotype came up many times. The chain carries TRBV5-1 and TRBJ1-6; TRBD1 might be the D (6 bases). CDR1 is SGHRS, CDR2 YFSETQ, per germline. CDR3 length: 14 residues. V was trimmed by 3 bases and J by 10 bases, leaving 14 bases between them. In DNA, the CDR3 is TGCGCCAGCAGCTCCCCAGGGGAAGGATCACCCCTCCACTTT. Protein product: CASSSPGEGSPLHF. Full variable domain (missing parts from reference TRBV5-1 and TRBJ1-6): KAGVTQTPRYLIKTRGQQVTLSCSPISGHRSVSWYQQTPGQGLQFLFEYFSETQRNKGNFPGRFSGRQFSNSRSEMNVSTLELGDSALYLCASSSPGEGSPLHFGNGTRLTVT.

This chain joins TRBV11-1 and TRBJ2-1, with D possibly TRBD2 on 7 matching bases. Germline V gene data show CDR1 as SGHAT and CDR2 as FQDESV (reference sequence). With 4 bases removed from V and 8 bases from J, the gap between germline ends came to 30 bases. The CDR3 has 19 residues. CDR3 sequence reads: CASSSLKGGLRGVLDEQFF. CDR3 nucleotide sequence: TGTGCCAGCAGCTCCCTCAAGGGGGGCCTTCGGGGGGTCCTCGATGAGCAGTTCTTC. Looking up the rest from reference TRBV11-1 and TRBJ2-1 gives the full variable domain: EAEVAQSPRYKITEKSQAVAFWCDPISGHATLYWYRQILGQGPELLVQFQDESVVDDSQLPKDRFSAERLKGVDSTLKIQPAELGDSAMYLCASSSLKGGLRGVLDEQFFGPGTRLTVL.

This clonotype came up many times. CDR3: CASSLTGPSTDTQYF. DNA for the CDR3: TGTGCCAGCAGTTTAACAGGACCTAGCACAGATACGCAGTATTTT. V is TRBV28 and J is TRBJ2-3; tentatively, D is TRBD1 (5 bases). This CDR3 has 15 amino acids. Germline values: CDR1 MDHEN, CDR2 SYDVKM. V lost 2 bases to trimming and J lost 0 bases, with 9 bases between them.

This clonotype was seen many times. This rearrangement joins TRBV15 to TRBJ2-5; D call uncertain. Trimming took off 5 bases at V and 5 bases at J, with 12 bases between the two ends. CDR3 size: 13 residues. CDR1 and CDR2 (germline): LNHNV, YYDKDF (reference sequence). The CDR3 reads CATSETPGETQYF. As DNA, the CDR3 is TGTGCCACCAGCGAGACTCCTGGCGAGACCCAGTACTTC.